Shown below are 25 T cell receptor beta chains from a single sample sequenced in a study of T cells in Graves' hyperthyroidism and ophthalmopathy. TCR beta CDR3 sequences were amplified from RNA transcripts. A set of HTBI primers served as the primers for a first-round RT-PCR of the TCR CDR3. TCRdb itself ran the multiplex PCR reads through MiXCR, one entry per CDR3 protein. The sample shows 450,000 to 550,000 distinct CDR3 sequences, around a quarter of them seen only once. Sequenced input: blood. Source of these receptors: a woman under 40 with Graves' ophthalmopathy.

This sequence joins TRBV2 and TRBJ2-5, with 12 positions matching TRBD2. Germline-derived CDR1 and CDR2 are SNHLY and FYNNEI. The V segment lost 10 bases and the J segment 2 bases; nucleotides outside the gene matches: 5. The CDR3 consists of 14 residues. The CDR3 loop reads CATTLAGGQETQYF. The DNA of the CDR3 is TGTGCCACAACCCTAGCGGGGGGGCAAGAGACCCAGTACTTC.

This clonotype has ten or more counts. The chain carries TRBV6-1 and TRBJ1-2, with TRBD1 as a possible D gene (6 bases). The V gene's germline CDR1 is MNHNS and CDR2 SASEGT. This CDR3 has 15 residues. Trimming shortened V by 2 bases and J by 4 bases, and 14 bases separated the two germline ends. CDR3 bases: TGTGCCAGCAGTGAATCTTGGGGGGCGGGCTATGGCTACACCTTC. Its protein product is CASSESWGAGYGYTF.

In this sample, this clonotype turned up many times. The genes are TRBV7-3 and TRBJ1-2; TRBD1 matches at 9 bases. The ends lost 4 bases at V and 0 bases at J; junction bases unmatched: 3. CDR1 is SGHTA, CDR2 FQGTGA, per germline. This CDR3 is 15 amino acids long. CDR3 in DNA: TGTGCCAGCAGCTCGACAGGGGGTACTAACTATGGCTACACCTTC. Its translation is CASSSTGGTNYGYTF.

This clonotype was counted at least ten times. This sequence joins TRBV24-1 and TRBJ1-2, with TRBD1 identical over 7 bases. The CDR3 contains 14 residues. Trimming took 3 bases from V and 4 from J; bases not matched to a gene: 4. Germline assignment: CDR1 KGHDR and CDR2 SFDVKD. The CDR3 here is CATSDPDRSYGYTF. In DNA form, the CDR3 reads TGTGCCACCAGTGATCCGGACAGGTCCTATGGCTACACCTTC.

This clonotype has a count of ten or more. This sequence joins TRBV19 and TRBJ1-5, with 9 positions matching TRBD1. This CDR3 is built from 14 residues. The V segment lost 8 bases and the J segment 2 bases; nucleotides outside the gene matches: 4. Germline-derived CDR1 and CDR2 are LNHDA and SQIVND (reference sequence). The CDR3 DNA reads TGTGCCAGTTCGGACAGGGGCGGCAATCAGCCCCAGCATTTT. This codes for CASSDRGGNQPQHF.

This clonotype was detected ten times or more. The chain employs TRBV6-5 and TRBJ2-2; 8 bases are shared with TRBD2. The germline CDR1 and CDR2 sequences are MNHEY and SVGAGI. The CDR3 is 14 residues long. With V trimmed by 2 bases and J by 4 bases, 0 bases remained unmatched. CDR3 bases: TGTGCCAGCAGTTACGGGACTAGCACCGGGGAGCTGTTTTTT. Its protein product is CASSYGTSTGELFF.

This clonotype was seen many times. The rearrangement links TRBV27 to TRBJ2-3; TRBD2 matches 16 bases. CDR1 is MNHEY, CDR2 SMNVEV, per germline (reference sequence). V lost 3 bases, J lost 4 bases, and 7 bases stayed unmatched. The CDR3 runs to 18 residues. CDR3 sequence: CASSFGTSGGGGSDTQYF. Here the CDR3 DNA reads TGTGCCAGCAGTTTTGGGACTAGCGGGGGGGGAGGGTCAGATACGCAGTATTTT.

This clonotype was recorded many times. This may arise from a read error, as a much more abundant clone is one base away. As the CDR3 is not closed by the conserved phenylalanine or tryptophan, this likely results from a read error. This chain connects TRBV24-1 to TRBJ1-2; TRBD1 agrees at 9 bases. Germline values: CDR1 KGHDR, CDR2 SFDVKD. CDR3 size: 14 residues. V trimming: 3 bases; J trimming: 3 bases; junction bases outside the gene matches: 1. The chain's CDR3 is CATSDGTGYYGYTS. DNA of the CDR3: TGTGCCACCAGTGATGGGACAGGGTACTATGGCTACACCTCC.

There are many counts of this clonotype. The chain couples TRBV12-3 or TRBV12-4 to TRBJ2-4; possible D gene TRBD2, 6 bases. The CDR3 totals 16 residues. V was pared by 3 bases and J by 0 bases, with 12 bases between. CDR3 loop: CASSFGGTLAKNIQYF. The CDR3, as DNA: TGTGCCAGCAGTTTCGGGGGAACCCTAGCCAAAAACATTCAGTACTTC.

This clonotype was observed many times. One junction end disagrees with the germline gene, perhaps due to a read error. The rearrangement uses TRBV30 and TRBJ1-5, with D hard to call. The CDR3 totals 13 residues. CDR1 and CDR2 from the germline V gene are GTSNPN and SVGIG (reference sequence). CDR3 sequence (DNA): TGTGCCTGGGGCAAGTCGAGCAATCAGCTCCAGCATTTT. Protein: CAWGKSSNQLQHF.

The rearrangement links TRBV19 to TRBJ2-2; TRBD1 matches at 9 bases. The CDR3 totals 17 residues. V gave up 7 bases and J gave up 7 bases; unmatched junction bases: 16. CDR1 is LNHDA, CDR2 SQIVND, per germline (reference sequence). This chain's CDR3 is CASTNPTGGAGIGELFF. The CDR3 coding sequence is TGTGCCAGTACCAATCCAACAGGGGGCGCGGGCATCGGGGAGCTGTTTTTT.

The CDR3 spells CSAPGAGWRTEAFF. CDR3 in DNA: TGCAGTGCTCCCGGAGCGGGATGGAGGACTGAAGCTTTCTTT. The V call is TRBV20-1, the J call TRBJ1-1; D gene uncertain. The V end was cut by 5 bases, the J end by 5 bases, with 18 bases between. The CDR3 contains 14 residues. From germline, CDR1 is DFQATT and CDR2 SNEGSKA (reference sequence).

This rearrangement joins TRBV7-2 to TRBJ2-7; 7 bases are a match to TRBD2. CDR3 length: 14 amino acids. J gave up 5 bases and V 1 base, and 5 bases lay outside the gene matches. Germline-derived CDR1 and CDR2 are SGHTA and FQGNSA. The CDR3 bases are TGTGCCAGCAGCTTAGGCGGGAGTATCCACGAGCAGTACTTC. Amino acids: CASSLGGSIHEQYF.

The J gene is TRBJ1-5, the V gene TRBV20-1; a possible D gene is TRBD1 (6 bases). There are 16 residues in the CDR3. Germline V gene data show CDR1 as DFQATT and CDR2 as SNEGSKA (reference sequence). V lost 0 bases and J 1 base, leaving 13 bases between the germline ends. The CDR3 sequence is CSARDRRGGSNQPQHF. The CDR3 DNA is TGCAGTGCTAGAGATCGGCGAGGGGGAAGCAATCAGCCCCAGCATTTT.

This clonotype was seen many times. The J gene is TRBJ1-2, the V gene TRBV4-2; D gene unclear. This CDR3 has 15 amino acids. V lost 0 bases and J 3 bases, leaving 11 bases between the germline ends. The germline gives CDR1 LGHNA, CDR2 YNFKEQ. The CDR3 here is CASSQDPAPDYGYTF. The CDR3 nucleotides are TGTGCCAGCAGCCAAGATCCCGCGCCGGACTATGGCTACACCTTC.

V usage is TRBV12-5 and J usage is TRBJ2-3; the D gene is possibly TRBD2 (5 bases). V dropped 7 bases and J dropped 0 bases, with 26 bases sitting between them. The CDR3 consists of 19 residues. Germline lookup yields CDR1 LGHNT and CDR2 FRNRAP. The CDR3 reads CASAPGRKGWESSTDTQYF. The CDR3 DNA reads TGTGCTAGTGCCCCGGGGAGAAAAGGTTGGGAGTCTAGCACAGATACGCAGTATTTT.

V and J are TRBV11-1 and TRBJ2-7; a weak D match, TRBD2 (6 bases). Trimming removed 4 bases from V and 6 bases from J, with 22 bases in between. The CDR3 is 16 amino acids. Per germline, CDR1 SGHAT and CDR2 FQDESV (reference sequence). The CDR3 DNA reads as TGTGCCAGCAGCTCGTTACCGGGGGAGCTGATCTGCGAGCAGTACTTC. This codes for CASSSLPGELICEQYF.

Ten or more counts support this clonotype. V is TRBV7-8 and J is TRBJ1-1, with 7 bases identical to TRBD1. Germline values: CDR1 SGHVS, CDR2 FQNEAQ. The CDR3 runs to 16 residues. J was trimmed by 0 bases and V by 5 bases; bases with no gene match: 9. In DNA form, the CDR3 reads TGTGCCAGCAGCGTTGACAGGGTCCTAATGAACACTGAAGCTTTCTTT. The encoded protein is CASSVDRVLMNTEAFF. Filled out from reference TRBV7-8 and TRBJ1-1, the complete variable domain reads GAGVSQSPRYKVAKRGQDVALRCDPISGHVSLFWYQQALGQGPEFLTYFQNEAQLDKSGLPSDRFFAERPEGSVSTLKIQRTQQEDSAVYLCASSVDRVLMNTEAFFGQGTRLTVV.

In this sample, this clonotype turned up many times. V gene TRBV27 combines with J gene TRBJ2-7; 8 positions match TRBD2. The junction had 6 bases not matched to a gene; V was cut back by 1 base and J by 1 base. The CDR3 contains 16 residues. Germline CDR1 MNHEY, CDR2 SMNVEV (reference sequence). CDR3 residues: CASSLLGSGVSYEQYF. The DNA of the CDR3 is TGTGCCAGCAGTTTATTGGGTAGCGGGGTATCCTACGAGCAGTACTTC.

This clonotype was seen only a few times. V is TRBV6-1 and J is TRBJ2-7, with TRBD1 identical over 7 bases. There are 14 residues in the CDR3. Germline-derived CDR1 and CDR2 are MNHNS and SASEGT. V shed 2 bases, J shed 7 bases, and the junction held 8 bases outside the gene matches. The CDR3 reads CASSERTGPIEQYF. The DNA for the CDR3 is TGTGCCAGCAGTGAAAGGACAGGACCAATTGAGCAGTACTTC.

Ten or more counts support this clonotype. The genes are TRBV6-2 or TRBV6-3 and TRBJ1-1; D possibly corresponds to TRBD1 (5 bases). The V end lost 2 bases, the J end lost 5 bases, and 12 bases lay between the germline ends. The CDR3 contains 14 residues. The germline V gene has CDR1 MNHEY and CDR2 SVGEGT. CDR3 residues: CASSYIGAGTEAFF. As DNA, the CDR3 is TGTGCCAGCAGTTACATTGGGGCAGGGACTGAAGCTTTCTTT.

This chain links TRBV20-1 with TRBJ1-2; TRBD1 agrees at 8 bases. Germline CDR1 reads DFQATT; CDR2 reads SNEGSKA (reference sequence). CDR3 length: 14 residues. V lost 6 bases to trimming and J lost 8 bases; unmatched junction nucleotides: 14. CDR3 sequence (DNA): TGCAGTGCCAGGACAGGGATCGGGGGGGGCGGCTACACCTTC. Encoded protein: CSARTGIGGGGYTF.

The chain recombines TRBV7-6 with TRBJ1-1; D is unresolved. The germline V and J ends were trimmed by 5 bases and 5 bases, with 15 bases remaining between them. The CDR3 contains 14 residues. Germline V gene data show CDR1 as SGHVS and CDR2 as FNYEAQ. CDR3: CASSPRLGRTEAFF. The CDR3 DNA reads as TGTGCCAGCAGCCCCAGGTTAGGGAGGACTGAAGCTTTCTTT.

This clonotype showed up many times. J is TRBJ1-5 and V is TRBV6-5; a possible D gene is TRBD1 (5 bases). Germline V gene data show CDR1 as MNHEY and CDR2 as SVGAGI. This CDR3 contains 15 residues. Trimming pared 5 bases from V and 6 bases from J, leaving 17 bases between. CDR3 in amino acids: CASSTSGAGVQPQHF. CDR3 coding DNA: TGTGCCAGCAGTACTTCCGGGGCCGGTGTTCAGCCCCAGCATTTT.

This clonotype was counted only a few times. The chain combines TRBV7-3 with TRBJ1-5; a possible D gene is TRBD1 (6 bases). Germline CDR1 reads SGHTA; CDR2 reads FQGTGA. The CDR3 extends over 15 amino acids. V was cut by 4 bases and J by 3 bases, with 13 bases left in between. The CDR3 protein is CASSYDQGSNQPQHF. CDR3 DNA sequence: TGTGCCAGCAGCTACGATCAGGGGTCCAATCAGCCCCAGCATTTT. Based on the CDR3 plus reference TRBV7-3 and TRBJ1-5, the full variable domain is GAGVSQTPSNKVTEKGKYVELRCDPISGHTALYWYRQSLGQGPEFLIYFQGTGAADDSGLPNDRFFAVRPEGSVSTLKIQRTERGDSAVYLCASSYDQGSNQPQHFGDGTRLSIL.